What follows are 27 T cell receptor beta chains derived from one specimen sequenced in a study of PD-1 blockade in classical Hodgkin lymphoma. Clones were read by immunoSEQ multiplex PCR, and TCRdb kept only the in-frame ones, dropping some. The table includes approximately 21,000 clones, 68% detected once. Every patient was affected by relapse after autologous stem cell transplantation, while exposure to brentuximab vedotin was not uniform. The sequencing here drew on peripheral blood mononuclear cells (PBMCs), taken at baseline. The source is a human donor with classical Hodgkin lymphoma.

The rearrangement uses TRBV5-6 and TRBJ1-6, with 7 bases matching TRBD1. CDR1 SGHDT and CDR2 YYEEEE come from the germline V gene. The CDR3 contains 15 residues. V shed 2 bases and J 7 bases; nucleotides not matched to a gene: 6. CDR3 loop: CASSFRTGFNSPLHF. CDR3 DNA: TGTGCCAGCAGCTTTCGGACAGGTTTCAATTCACCCCTCCACTTT.

The chain combines TRBV6-6 with TRBJ2-7, with 7 positions matching TRBD2. CDR1 MNHNY and CDR2 SVGAGI come from the germline V gene (reference sequence). The ends lost 2 bases at V and 2 bases at J; junction bases unmatched: 6. The CDR3 spans 15 residues. The CDR3 region is CASSYEGGGAYEQYF. DNA for the CDR3: TGTGCCAGCAGTTACGAGGGTGGGGGGGCCTACGAGCAGTACTTC.

This chain connects TRBV15 to TRBJ1-2, with no clear D. V gave up 0 bases and J gave up 4 bases, with 12 bases separating them. Germline CDR1 reads LNHNV; CDR2 reads YYDKDF (reference sequence). The CDR3 totals 15 residues. As DNA, the CDR3 is TGTGCCACCAGCAGAGATAAGGTATCCGGCTATGGCTACACCTTC. It specifies CATSRDKVSGYGYTF.

This chain links TRBV7-9 with TRBJ1-1; no clear D gene. The V end lost 2 bases, the J end lost 1 base, and 5 bases lay between the germline ends. CDR1 SEHNR and CDR2 FQNEAQ come from the germline V gene (reference sequence). CDR3 length: 13 amino acids. The chain's CDR3 is CASSLFENTEAFF. DNA of the CDR3: TGTGCCAGCAGCTTATTTGAGAACACTGAAGCTTTCTTT.

This chain uses TRBV6-6 with TRBJ1-1, with D uncertain. Deletions cut 7 bases from V and 1 base from J, with 7 bases between. Germline lookup yields CDR1 MNHNY and CDR2 SVGAGI (reference sequence). The CDR3 is made up of 12 amino acids. The CDR3 protein is CASTFRNTEAFF. The CDR3 DNA reads TGTGCCAGCACATTCCGGAACACTGAAGCTTTCTTT.

The chain couples TRBV2 to TRBJ2-5; 9 bases agree with TRBD1. The CDR3 is 15 amino acids. Losses at the gene ends were 6 bases for V and 7 bases for J; bases not matched to a gene: 12. Germline lookup yields CDR1 SNHLY and CDR2 FYNNEI. In DNA form, the CDR3 reads TGTGCCAGCAGCCCCGGGACAGGGTCGTGGGGGACCCAGTACTTC. This sequence encodes CASSPGTGSWGTQYF.

V gene TRBV27 combines with J gene TRBJ2-7; the D gene is possibly TRBD2 (6 bases). The germline V and J ends were trimmed by 2 bases and 3 bases, with 14 bases remaining between them. The CDR3 has 15 residues. The V gene's germline CDR1 is MNHEY and CDR2 SMNVEV (reference sequence). The CDR3 protein is CASSLAGRGGYEQYF. Here the CDR3 DNA reads TGTGCCAGCAGTTTAGCCGGGAGAGGTGGCTACGAGCAGTACTTC.

V and J are TRBV4-1 and TRBJ1-6, with 7 positions matching TRBD1. V shed 7 bases, J shed 0 bases, and the junction held 6 bases outside the gene matches. The germline gives CDR1 MGHRA, CDR2 YSYEKL. This CDR3 region has 16 residues. CDR3 sequence: CASKNRGSSYNSPLHF. The CDR3 DNA is TGCGCCAGCAAGAACAGGGGAAGCTCCTATAATTCACCCCTCCACTTT.

The rearrangement uses TRBV7-9 and TRBJ1-4; D is possibly TRBD1 (6 bases). The V end lost 6 bases, the J end lost 7 bases, and 18 bases lay between the germline ends. Germline V gene lookup returns CDR1 SEHNR and CDR2 FQNEAQ (reference sequence). This CDR3 contains 15 residues. CDR3 protein: CASSGRDKGSEKLFF. DNA of the CDR3: TGTGCCAGCAGTGGCCGGGACAAGGGAAGTGAAAAACTGTTTTTT.

This CDR3 is CASSFSDRSSYEQYF. The CDR3 DNA reads TGTGCCAGCAGTTTCTCTGACAGGAGCTCCTACGAGCAGTACTTC. The rearrangement joins TRBV28 to TRBJ2-7, with TRBD1 as a possible D gene (6 bases). The V gene's germline CDR1 is MDHEN and CDR2 SYDVKM. The CDR3 extends over 15 amino acids. V shed 3 bases and J shed 0 bases, with 12 bases lying between them.

The CDR3 DNA sequence: TGTGCCAGCAGCCTCAGCAGAGTTACAACTAATGAAAAACTGTTTTTT. It codes for CASSLSRVTTNEKLFF. This chain links TRBV7-9 with TRBJ1-4, with unresolved D. Trimming took off 5 bases at V and 0 bases at J, with 13 bases between the two ends. The CDR3 length is 16 residues. CDR1 and CDR2 from the germline V gene are SEHNR and FQNEAQ (reference sequence).

This clone was found a few times. The chain combines TRBV28 with TRBJ2-7; a possible D gene is TRBD2 (5 bases). The CDR3 spans 16 residues. Trimming removed 1 base at V and 1 base at J, with 14 bases between. CDR1 is MDHEN, CDR2 SYDVKM, per germline. CDR3 residues: CASSLFRGIVSYEQYF. Written as DNA, the CDR3 is TGTGCCAGCAGTTTATTCCGGGGTATCGTTTCCTACGAGCAGTACTTC.

The V call is TRBV2, the J call TRBJ2-1, with 8 bases fitting TRBD1. Germline-derived CDR1 and CDR2 are SNHLY and FYNNEI. With 4 bases clipped from V and 3 bases from J, the junction kept 11 bases outside the gene matches. The CDR3 runs 17 residues. The CDR3 sequence: CASSGDRTLEGYNEQFF. The CDR3 DNA sequence: TGTGCCAGCAGTGGGGACAGGACCTTAGAGGGCTACAATGAGCAGTTCTTC.

This clone has more than one count but fewer than ten. The chain combines TRBV29-1 with TRBJ2-7; the match to TRBD2 covers 11 bases. Germline loops: CDR1 SQVTM, CDR2 ANQGSEA. The CDR3 covers 16 residues. V lost 0 bases and J lost 4; bases outside the gene matches: 8. The CDR3 loop is CSVEDVLAGGEYEQYF. CDR3 in DNA: TGCAGCGTTGAAGATGTGTTAGCGGGAGGGGAGTACGAGCAGTACTTC.

The chain recombines TRBV7-2 with TRBJ1-6, with TRBD1 matching over 7 bases. J was trimmed by 5 bases and V by 6 bases; bases with no gene match: 7. The CDR3 runs 15 residues. In germline, CDR1 is SGHTA, CDR2 FQGNSA. The CDR3 DNA is TGTGCCAGCAGTACGGACAGGCGAGATAATTCACCCCTCCACTTT. Translation: CASSTDRRDNSPLHF.

The table lists this clone with a count of one. V and J are TRBV29-1 and TRBJ2-7; D is ambiguous. This CDR3 has 11 amino acids. V lost 4 bases and J 3 bases, leaving 7 bases between the germline ends. Germline V CDR1 and CDR2: SQVTM, ANQGSEA. The DNA of the CDR3 is TGCAGCGTTGTATCCTTCTACGAGCAGTACTTC. Protein sequence: CSVVSFYEQYF.

The genes are TRBV28 and TRBJ1-4; D unclear. Looked up from germline, CDR1 is MDHEN and CDR2 is SYDVKM. The CDR3 is 15 residues long. The V end lost 3 bases, the J end lost 6 bases, and 14 bases lay between the germline ends. This CDR3 is CASSFSLTRDEKLFF. DNA of the CDR3: TGTGCCAGCAGTTTCTCCCTCACGAGGGATGAAAAACTGTTTTTT.

This clone was detected a few times. This sequence joins TRBV2 and TRBJ2-2; TRBD2 aligns across 11 bases. From germline, CDR1 is SNHLY and CDR2 FYNNEI. This CDR3 contains 18 residues. V shed 1 base and J 4 bases; nucleotides not matched to a gene: 8. The CDR3 protein is CASSEERTSGYTTGELFF. The CDR3 nucleotides are TGTGCCAGCAGTGAAGAGAGGACTAGCGGGTACACCACCGGGGAGCTGTTTTTT.

The chain employs TRBV20-1 and TRBJ2-1; D not resolved. CDR1 is DFQATT and CDR2 is SNEGSKA in the germline V gene (reference sequence). The V end was cut by 5 bases, the J end by 7 bases, with 9 bases between. This CDR3 is built from 11 residues. The CDR3 bases are TGCAGTGCTTTGGGGTATAATGAGCAGTTCTTC. Amino acids: CSALGYNEQFF.

The genes are TRBV28 and TRBJ1-5; no clear D gene. Germline CDR1 MDHEN, CDR2 SYDVKM. The V gene lost 3 bases and the J gene lost 7 bases, with 16 bases spanning the gap. This CDR3 is built from 15 residues. This CDR3 reads CASSLTLGLSQPQHF. CDR3 sequence (DNA): TGTGCCAGCAGTTTGACCCTTGGGCTCTCCCAGCCCCAGCATTTT.

This clone showed up just a few times. The V gene is TRBV10-3, the J gene TRBJ1-1, with 8 bases identical to TRBD1. This CDR3 is 13 amino acids long. In germline, CDR1 is ENHRY, CDR2 SYGVKD. Trimming removed 5 bases from V and 3 bases from J; junction bases left unmatched: 2. In nucleotides, the CDR3 is TGTGCCATCAGTAAACAGGGGGACACTGAAGCTTTCTTT. Its translation is CAISKQGDTEAFF.

The chain is built from TRBV19 and TRBJ1-1; TRBD1 agrees at 7 bases. The CDR3 contains 15 residues. Germline V gene lookup returns CDR1 LNHDA and CDR2 SQIVND (reference sequence). The J segment lost 5 bases and the V segment lost 5 bases, leaving 11 bases of the junction unmatched. CDR3 nucleotides: TGTGCCAGTAGTGACGGACAGGCGAAATCGACTGAAGCTTTCTTT. Its protein is CASSDGQAKSTEAFF. Full variable domain (missing parts from reference TRBV19 and TRBJ1-1): DGGITQSPKYLFRKEGQNVTLSCEQNLNHDAMYWYRQDPGQGLRLIYYSQIVNDFQKGDIAEGYSVSREKKESFPLTVTSAQKNPTAFYLCASSDGQAKSTEAFFGQGTRLTVV.

V is TRBV2 and J is TRBJ2-4, with TRBD1 identical over 7 bases. The CDR3 extends over 14 amino acids. Germline CDR1 and CDR2: SNHLY and FYNNEI. Trimming at V came to 5 bases and at J to 4 bases, leaving 5 bases not matched to a gene. The CDR3 region has the DNA TGTGCCAGCAGTCACGACAGGGATAAAAACATTCAGTACTTC. The encoded protein is CASSHDRDKNIQYF.

The chain links TRBV27 to TRBJ2-1, with TRBD2 matching over 9 bases. The J segment lost 8 bases and the V segment lost 7 bases, leaving 3 bases of the junction unmatched. This CDR3 has 12 amino acids. Germline V gives CDR1 MNHEY, CDR2 SMNVEV (reference sequence). CDR3 coding DNA: TGTGCCAGCAAAACTAGCGGGTATGAGCAGTTCTTC. This sequence encodes CASKTSGYEQFF.

This clone has just one count. The chain has TRBV7-9 and TRBJ2-5; no clear D. There are 12 residues in the CDR3. Trimming pared 4 bases from V and 4 bases from J, leaving 7 bases between. Looked up from germline, CDR1 is SEHNR and CDR2 is FQNEAQ (reference sequence). The DNA for the CDR3 is TGTGCCAGCAGCTCGCGAGGAGAGACCCAGTACTTC. Translating it yields CASSSRGETQYF. The full variable domain, with the rest looked up from reference TRBV7-9 and TRBJ2-5, is DTGVSQNPRHKITKRGQNVTFRCDPISEHNRLYWYRQTLGQGPEFLTYFQNEAQLEKSRLLSDRFSAERPKGSFSTLEIQRTEQGDSAMYLCASSSRGETQYFGPGTRLLVL.

The table lists this clone with a few counts. The rearrangement uses TRBV6-5 and TRBJ2-3; D not resolved. Germline V gene data show CDR1 as MNHEY and CDR2 as SVGAGI. This CDR3 has 12 amino acids. Deletions cut 5 bases from V and 6 bases from J, with 9 bases between. This CDR3 is CASSGFGDTQYF. In DNA, the CDR3 is TGTGCCAGCAGTGGGTTTGGCGATACGCAGTATTTT.

This rearrangement joins TRBV7-6 to TRBJ2-3, with D perhaps given as TRBD1 or TRBD2 (5 bases each). The V gene's germline CDR1 is SGHVS and CDR2 FNYEAQ. Trimming stripped 0 bases from V and 11 bases from J, with 12 bases between. The CDR3 has 13 residues. Here the CDR3 DNA reads TGTGCCAGCAGCTTAGCCCGAGGGGCCATGCAGTATTTT. The encoded protein is CASSLARGAMQYF.